Listed here are 17 T cell receptor beta chains from one sample, sequenced in a study of regulatory T cells in long-lasting Graves disease. As for time point: persistent/refractory GD, antithyroid drugs over 5 years with positive TRAb. PBMC-extracted RNA yielded the TCR library. With iRepertoire HTBI primers and Arm-PCR of CDR3 regions, TCR beta libraries were built. TCRdb redid the calling of the multiplex PCR reads with MiXCR, one entry per CDR3 protein. The profile covers some 370,000 distinct CDR3 sequences, with more than 20% appearing a single time and less than 25% taken by the ten largest. Material: peripheral blood mononuclear cells (PBMCs), obtained when the disease was refractory, from a patient treated with antithyroid drugs. These receptor sequences come from a female donor with Graves disease.

Ten or more counts support this clonotype. The V call is TRBV7-2, the J call TRBJ2-7, with D uncertain. Per the germline V gene, CDR1 is SGHTA and CDR2 is FQGNSA. V was cut by 2 bases and J by 0 bases, with 11 bases left in between. The CDR3 covers 15 residues. The CDR3 sequence: CASSLNGDSSYEQYF. DNA for the CDR3: TGTGCCAGCAGCTTAAATGGTGATAGCTCCTACGAGCAGTACTTC. The complete variable domain, with remaining parts taken from reference TRBV7-2 and TRBJ2-7, reads GAGVSQSPSNKVTEKGKDVELRCDPISGHTALYWYRQSLGQGLEFLIYFQGNSAPDKSGLPSDRFSAERTGGSVSTLTIQRTQQEDSAVYLCASSLNGDSSYEQYFGPGTRLTVT.

The chain is built from TRBV13 and TRBJ1-2, with D perhaps TRBD1 (5 bases). The CDR3 loop spans 15 amino acids. The germline V gene has CDR1 PRHDT and CDR2 FYEKMQ (reference sequence). V lost 3 bases and J lost 1, with 12 bases in between. CDR3 in DNA: TGTGCCAGCAGCTTGGGGACGGGAGTTAACTATGGCTACACCTTC. Its translation is CASSLGTGVNYGYTF.

There are many counts of this clonotype. This chain connects TRBV20-1 to TRBJ2-7; a possible D gene is TRBD2 (6 bases). The germline V and J ends were trimmed by 3 bases and 1 base, with 19 bases remaining between them. CDR1 and CDR2 (germline): DFQATT, SNEGSKA (reference sequence). This CDR3 is 16 amino acids long. Here the CDR3 DNA reads TGCAGTGCTAGTTCCCTGACCGGGAGTTGGTCCTACGAGCAGTACTTC. This gives the protein CSASSLTGSWSYEQYF.

This clonotype has just a few counts. The chain is built from TRBV20-1 and TRBJ2-7, with 7 positions matching TRBD1. The CDR3 is 13 residues long. Germline values: CDR1 DFQATT, CDR2 SNEGSKA (reference sequence). V was pared by 0 bases and J by 4 bases, with 3 bases of the junction left unmatched. CDR3 sequence (DNA): TGCAGTGCTAGAGAACAGGGACAGTACGAGCAGTACTTC. Protein product: CSAREQGQYEQYF.

The table lists this clonotype with a count of one. A single base separates this from a much larger clone, so it may be a read error. V gene TRBV2 combines with J gene TRBJ2-2; D unclear. The CDR3 is 16 residues long. Per the germline V gene, CDR1 is SNHLY and CDR2 is FYNNEI. Trimming removed 4 bases from V and 1 base from J, with 13 bases in between. The CDR3 is CASSAQRYLNTGELFF. The CDR3 DNA reads as TGTGCCAGCAGTGCCCAGCGATACCTGAACACCGGGGAGCTGTTTTTT.

In its sample, this clonotype was seen a few times. The genes are TRBV5-4 and TRBJ2-7; the match to TRBD1 covers 10 bases. Germline V gene lookup returns CDR1 SGHNT and CDR2 YYREEE (reference sequence). CDR3 length equals 15 residues. V shed 6 bases and J 2 bases; nucleotides not matched to a gene: 8. The CDR3 coding sequence is TGTGCCAGCACTAACTATGGGACAGGGGCCTACGAGCAGTACTTC. Its protein product is CASTNYGTGAYEQYF.

The count of this clonotype is one. The chain joins TRBV3-1 to TRBJ2-7; D remains ambiguous. Trimming pared 1 base from V and 2 bases from J, leaving 15 bases between. Looked up from germline, CDR1 is LGHDT and CDR2 is YNNKEL (reference sequence). The CDR3 sequence is 16 residues long. CDR3 loop: CASSQVSVTGPYEQYF. Written as DNA, the CDR3 is TGTGCCAGCAGCCAAGTTTCGGTGACTGGACCCTACGAGCAGTACTTC.

This chain links TRBV6-5 with TRBJ1-1; TRBD1 aligns across 7 bases. The J segment lost 2 bases and the V segment lost 4 bases, leaving 13 bases of the junction unmatched. CDR3 length equals 17 residues. Per germline, CDR1 MNHEY and CDR2 SVGAGI. CDR3 loop: CASSFIWAGTANTEAFF. The CDR3 DNA follows: TGTGCCAGCAGTTTCATATGGGCTGGGACAGCCAACACTGAAGCTTTCTTT.

The chain carries TRBV20-1 and TRBJ2-5; 7 nucleotides agree with TRBD1. The CDR3 covers 14 residues. V was clipped by 5 bases and J by 2 bases; unmatched bases: 8. CDR1 and CDR2 from the germline V gene are DFQATT and SNEGSKA (reference sequence). The CDR3 here is CSARWGQFQETQYF. The CDR3, as DNA: TGCAGTGCTCGCTGGGGACAGTTTCAAGAGACCCAGTACTTC.

The chain recombines TRBV25-1 with TRBJ2-7; a possible D gene is TRBD2 (5 bases). Trimming stripped 3 bases from V and 7 bases from J, with 13 bases between. CDR1 MGHDK and CDR2 SYGVNS come from the germline V gene. This CDR3 has 13 residues. The CDR3 DNA reads as TGTGCCAGCAGTGACACGGACTGGAAAGAGCAGTACTTC. Translation: CASSDTDWKEQYF.

V gene TRBV9 combines with J gene TRBJ2-7, with 7 bases that match TRBD1. The J segment lost 2 bases and the V segment lost 3 bases, leaving 11 bases of the junction unmatched. The CDR3 consists of 16 residues. Germline CDR1 is SGDLS and CDR2 is YYNGEE. The CDR3 region is CASSAGGQATPYEQYF. As DNA, the CDR3 is TGTGCCAGCAGCGCCGGAGGACAGGCTACACCCTACGAGCAGTACTTC. Together with reference TRBV9 and TRBJ2-7, the CDR3 gives the full variable domain: DSGVTQTPKHLITATGQRVTLRCSPRSGDLSVYWYQQSLDQGLQFLIQYYNGEERAKGNILERFSAQQFPDLHSELNLSSLELGDSALYFCASSAGGQATPYEQYFGPGTRLTVT.

This clonotype was counted many times. V usage is TRBV30 and J usage is TRBJ2-7; 7 bases agree with TRBD1. The CDR3 covers 14 residues. The V segment lost 4 bases and the J segment 9 bases; nucleotides outside the gene matches: 15. Germline CDR1 reads GTSNPN; CDR2 reads SVGIG (reference sequence). The CDR3 DNA reads as TGTGCCTGGAATAGACCGGGACAGAACATGGGGCAGTACTTC. The encoded protein is CAWNRPGQNMGQYF.

This clonotype was observed a few times. The chain joins TRBV30 to TRBJ2-7, with 8 bases lining up with TRBD1. This CDR3 comprises 15 residues. Germline trimming cut 1 base from V and 6 bases from J; bases unmatched to any gene: 11. Germline CDR1 is GTSNPN and CDR2 is SVGIG (reference sequence). The CDR3 nucleotides are TGTGCCTGGAGTGGCGGACAGGGACGATCTCTCGAGCAGTACTTC. This sequence encodes CAWSGGQGRSLEQYF.

The CDR3 spells CASSEGGRKSYEQYF. CDR3 sequence (DNA): TGTGCCAGCAGTGAAGGGGGGAGAAAGTCCTACGAGCAGTACTTC. The V gene is TRBV2, the J gene TRBJ2-7; D is possibly TRBD1 or TRBD2 (5 bases each). There are 15 residues in the CDR3. Germline CDR1 and CDR2: SNHLY and FYNNEI. The germline V and J ends were trimmed by 1 base and 1 base, with 11 bases remaining between them.

The rearrangement joins TRBV4-2 to TRBJ2-4, with D perhaps matching TRBD2 (6 bases). CDR3 size: 15 residues. The V end was cut by 0 bases, the J end by 6 bases, with 12 bases between. Per germline, CDR1 LGHNA and CDR2 YNFKEQ. The DNA for the CDR3 is TGTGCCAGCAGCCAAGAGGAGGGGAATCGAAACATTCAGTACTTC. Translation gives CASSQEEGNRNIQYF.

On this clonotype itself: A much larger clone lies a single base off, so this may be a read error. This chain links TRBV7-8 with TRBJ2-1; D might be TRBD1 or TRBD2, each matching 5 bases. CDR3 length equals 17 residues. Germline assignment: CDR1 SGHVS and CDR2 FQNEAQ. The CDR3 sequence: CASGLWVRDLPGNEQFF. Here the CDR3 DNA reads TGTGCCAGCGGCTTATGGGTTCGGGACCTCCCAGGGAATGAGCAGTTCTTC.

This clonotype was detected ten times or more. CDR3 residues: CASNRGVETQYF. The CDR3 DNA sequence: TGTGCCAGCAACAGGGGCGTAGAGACCCAGTACTTC. This chain joins TRBV2 and TRBJ2-5; TRBD1 matches at 7 bases. J gave up 4 bases and V 7 bases, and 3 bases lay outside the gene matches. Germline CDR1 SNHLY, CDR2 FYNNEI. The CDR3 totals 12 residues.